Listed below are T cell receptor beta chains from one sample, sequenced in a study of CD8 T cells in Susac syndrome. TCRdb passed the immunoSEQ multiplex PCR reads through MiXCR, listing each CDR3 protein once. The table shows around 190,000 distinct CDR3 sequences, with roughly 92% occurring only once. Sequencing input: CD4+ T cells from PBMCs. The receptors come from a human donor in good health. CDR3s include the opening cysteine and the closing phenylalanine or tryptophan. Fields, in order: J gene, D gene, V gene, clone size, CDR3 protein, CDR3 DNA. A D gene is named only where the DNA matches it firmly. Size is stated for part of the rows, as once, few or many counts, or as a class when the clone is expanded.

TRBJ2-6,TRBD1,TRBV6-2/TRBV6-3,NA,CASSYGGQGALRGGANVLTF,TGTGCCAGCAGTTACGGGGGACAGGGGGCCCTCCGAGGTGGGGCCAACGTCCTGACTTTC
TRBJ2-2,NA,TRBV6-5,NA,CASSYPSGPGAGELFF,TGTGCCAGCAGTTACCCGTCCGGACCCGGCGCCGGGGAGCTGTTTTTT
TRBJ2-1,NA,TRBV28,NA,CASSPLGPAEQFF,TGTGCCAGCAGTCCCTTAGGCCCTGCCGAGCAGTTCTTC
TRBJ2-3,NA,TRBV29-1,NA,CSVAQKMVRDTQYF,TGCAGCGTCGCACAAAAGATGGTTAGAGATACGCAGTATTTT
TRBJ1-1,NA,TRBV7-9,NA,CASSLADPGRVKASF,TGTGCCAGCAGCTTAGCGGATCCGGGCAGGGTTAAAGCTTCCTTT
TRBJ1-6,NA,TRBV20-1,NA,CSARGQNSYNSPLHF,TGCAGTGCTAGAGGCCAGAACTCCTATAATTCACCCCTCCACTTT
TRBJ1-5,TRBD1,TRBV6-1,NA,CASILDREAQPQHF,TGTGCCAGCATCTTGGACAGGGAAGCCCAGCCCCAGCATTTT
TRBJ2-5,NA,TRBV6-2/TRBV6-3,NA,CASTQRLQETQYF,TGTGCCAGCACACAGCGGTTACAAGAGACCCAGTACTTC
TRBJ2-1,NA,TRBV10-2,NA,CASSEWGNNEQFF,TGCGCCAGCAGTGAGTGGGGGAACAATGAGCAGTTCTTC
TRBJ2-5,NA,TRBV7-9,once,CASSPPYYGTLETQYF,TGTGCCAGCAGCCCCCCCTATTACGGGACCTTAGAGACCCAGTACTTC
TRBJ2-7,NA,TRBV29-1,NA,CSPWAPSEQYF,TGCAGCCCCTGGGCCCCCAGCGAGCAGTACTTC
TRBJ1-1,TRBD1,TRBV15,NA,CATSRAGNRGGYTEAFF,TGTGCCACCAGCAGAGCGGGCAACAGGGGAGGATACACTGAAGCTTTCTTT
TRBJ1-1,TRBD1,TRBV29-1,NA,CSVQQGGTEAFF,TGCAGCGTCCAACAGGGGGGGACTGAAGCTTTCTTT
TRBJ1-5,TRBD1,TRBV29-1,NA,CSVELATGGQPQHF,TGCAGCGTTGAACTGGCGACAGGGGGGCAGCCCCAGCATTTT
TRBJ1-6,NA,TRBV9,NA,CASSVGTDNSPLHF,TGTGCCAGCAGCGTAGGGACAGACAATTCACCCCTCCACTTT
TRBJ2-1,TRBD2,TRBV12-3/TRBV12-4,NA,CASSSRGGLSYNEQFF,TGTGCCAGCAGTTCCCGGGGAGGGTTGTCCTACAATGAGCAGTTCTTC
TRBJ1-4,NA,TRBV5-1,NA,CASSWGDRDNEKLFF,TGCGCCAGCAGCTGGGGTGACAGAGATAATGAAAAACTGTTTTTT
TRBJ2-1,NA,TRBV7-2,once,CASSLEREQFF,TGTGCCAGCAGCTTAGAGAGGGAGCAGTTCTTC
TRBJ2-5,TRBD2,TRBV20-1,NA,CSAHSGGGETQYF,TGCAGTGCCCATAGCGGGGGCGGAGAGACCCAGTACTTC
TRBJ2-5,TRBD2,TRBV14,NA,CASSPDAGGRAQYF,TGTGCCAGCAGCCCCGACGCGGGGGGACGAGCCCAGTACTTC
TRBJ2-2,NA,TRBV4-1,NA,CASSQGSNTGELFF,TGCGCCAGCAGCCAAGGGTCTAACACCGGGGAGCTGTTTTTT
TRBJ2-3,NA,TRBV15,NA,CATSREGGGFTDTQYF,TGTGCCACCAGCAGAGAGGGCGGGGGCTTCACAGATACGCAGTATTTT
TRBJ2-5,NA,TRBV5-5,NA,CASSLNAQSTQYF,TGTGCCAGCAGCTTGAATGCACAAAGCACCCAGTACTTC
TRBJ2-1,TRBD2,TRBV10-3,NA,CAITASGVTPREQFF,TGTGCCATCACCGCTAGCGGGGTCACCCCCCGCGAGCAGTTCTTC
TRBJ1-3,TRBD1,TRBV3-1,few,CASSPDRASGNTIYF,TGTGCCAGCAGCCCAGACAGGGCCTCTGGAAACACCATATATTTT